The 20 T cell receptor beta chains given below trace back to one sample, sequenced in a study of blood T cell repertoires in COVID-19 (dated by TCRdb to between 2020 and 2021). Library preparation employed the immunoSEQ multiplex PCR assay. The table was pulled from immuneACCESS by TCRdb, which kept in-frame rearrangements only. Such tables lose some clones; where checked, under half of the loss comes from unresolved V genes, and the rest has no known cause. Recorded for this sample are 360,000 or so clones; nearly 90% of them occurred a single time. Of the sample, about 6.8% is held by the ten largest clones. The sequencing input was peripheral blood. The receptors here all came from a young man with active or convalescent COVID-19.

The chain uses TRBV12-3 or TRBV12-4 and TRBJ2-1; D remains unclear. This CDR3 has 12 residues. The germline V and J ends were trimmed by 2 bases and 15 bases, with 14 bases remaining between them. The DNA of the CDR3 is TGTGCCAGCAGTTTAAAGGAAAGTTCGGGGTTCTTC. Amino acids: CASSLKESSGFF.

The gene calls are TRBV4-2 and TRBJ2-4, with 7 bases matching TRBD1. Germline loops: CDR1 LGHNA, CDR2 YNFKEQ. V shed 5 bases, J shed 3 bases, and the junction held 13 bases outside the gene matches. The CDR3 has 17 residues. The CDR3 DNA reads TGTGCCAGCAGCGACGATTACAGGGGTCGGGGCAAAAACATTCAGTACTTC. Protein: CASSDDYRGRGKNIQYF.

As regards this clone: The germline gene is not matched at one end of the junction; a read error may be the cause. In nucleotides, the CDR3 is TGTGCCAGCAGTTACACCATACTATTCGGTTCTGGGGCCAACGTGCTGACTTTC. Protein sequence: CASSYTILFGSGANVLTF. The chain recombines TRBV6-2 or TRBV6-3 with TRBJ2-6, with D maybe TRBD1 (5 bases). The V gene's germline CDR1 is MNHEY and CDR2 SVGEGT. This CDR3 has 18 amino acids.

The chain is built from TRBV25-1 and TRBJ1-2; no reliable D call. V lost 5 bases and J 0 bases, leaving 10 bases between the germline ends. The CDR3 contains 14 residues. CDR1 MGHDK and CDR2 SYGVNS come from the germline V gene. The CDR3 region has the DNA TGTGCCAGCAGTATCTCAGATTCTAACTATGGCTACACCTTC. Amino acid sequence: CASSISDSNYGYTF.

V is TRBV9 and J is TRBJ2-3; D is perhaps TRBD1 (5 bases). The V and J ends lost 0 bases and 5 bases respectively, with 10 bases between them. The germline gives CDR1 SGDLS, CDR2 YYNGEE. This CDR3 comprises 14 residues. The CDR3 DNA reads as TGTGCCAGCAGCGTAGACAGGTCTAGAGATACGCAGTATTTT. Protein sequence: CASSVDRSRDTQYF.

J is TRBJ1-1 and V is TRBV6-1; 7 bases match TRBD1. With V trimmed by 4 bases and J by 0 bases, 11 bases remained unmatched. Germline V gene lookup returns CDR1 MNHNS and CDR2 SASEGT. This CDR3 is built from 17 residues. The CDR3 sequence: CASSARLDRAVNTEAFF. DNA for the CDR3: TGTGCCAGCAGTGCGCGACTAGACAGGGCCGTGAACACTGAAGCTTTCTTT.

The V call is TRBV5-4, the J call TRBJ2-3; maybe TRBD2 (5 bases). Germline values: CDR1 SGHNT, CDR2 YYREEE (reference sequence). The ends were cut back, 2 bases at V and 0 bases at J, with 7 bases in the middle. CDR3 length: 14 amino acids. The CDR3 region is CASSFGGSTDTQYF. In DNA form, the CDR3 reads TGTGCCAGCAGCTTCGGCGGGAGCACAGATACGCAGTATTTT.

V and J are TRBV19 and TRBJ2-2, with D possibly matching TRBD2 (5 bases). V was pared by 5 bases and J by 3 bases, with 10 bases between. Germline V CDR1 and CDR2: LNHDA, SQIVND (reference sequence). CDR3 length equals 14 residues. CDR3 DNA sequence: TGTGCCAGTAGTGTCGGGGAATACACCGGGGAGCTGTTTTTT. It specifies CASSVGEYTGELFF.

V is TRBV5-1 and J is TRBJ1-1, with D unclear. In germline, CDR1 is SGHRS, CDR2 YFSETQ. Trimming removed 4 bases from V and 5 bases from J, with 15 bases in between. The length of the CDR3 is 14 residues. The CDR3 DNA is TGCGCCAGCAGCCCGCGGGGAACTAGGACTGAAGCTTTCTTT. This translates into CASSPRGTRTEAFF.

V is TRBV28 and J is TRBJ1-5; D is perhaps TRBD1 (5 bases). V shed 3 bases and J shed 2 bases, with 11 bases lying between them. Germline V lookup: CDR1 MDHEN, CDR2 SYDVKM. This CDR3 comprises 15 residues. CDR3 in amino acids: CASSFEGLRNQPQHF. CDR3 DNA sequence: TGTGCCAGCAGTTTTGAGGGACTACGCAATCAGCCCCAGCATTTT.

This chain uses TRBV5-1 with TRBJ2-5, with a tentative D call TRBD1 (6 bases). The germline V gene encodes CDR1 SGHRS and CDR2 YFSETQ. V lost 2 bases to trimming and J lost 0 bases, with 20 bases between them. This CDR3 region has 18 residues. CDR3 DNA sequence: TGCGCCAGCAGCTTAGGGGGAACGGCAGGGCTCAACCAAGAGACCCAGTACTTC. Protein sequence: CASSLGGTAGLNQETQYF.

V and J are TRBV6-5 and TRBJ2-5, with D tentatively TRBD1 (6 bases). The CDR3 sequence is 13 residues long. With 5 bases removed from V and 5 bases from J, the gap between germline ends came to 12 bases. Germline lookup yields CDR1 MNHEY and CDR2 SVGAGI. The CDR3 bases are TGTGCCAGCAGTCCCACAGGGTTCGAGACCCAGTACTTC. Protein: CASSPTGFETQYF.

This chain links TRBV9 with TRBJ2-5; D might be TRBD2 (6 bases). V was cut by 0 bases and J by 5 bases, with 8 bases left in between. Per germline, CDR1 SGDLS and CDR2 YYNGEE. The CDR3 is 13 amino acids. The CDR3 is CASSVARGETQYF. In DNA form, the CDR3 reads TGTGCCAGCAGCGTAGCTCGGGGGGAGACCCAGTACTTC.

The chain uses TRBV28 and TRBJ2-7; 8 positions match TRBD1. Germline CDR1 is MDHEN and CDR2 is SYDVKM. This CDR3 is 14 amino acids long. Losses at the gene ends were 3 bases for V and 3 bases for J; bases not matched to a gene: 4. The CDR3 DNA reads as TGTGCCAGCAGTTTTTTCAGGGGGCTCTACGAGCAGTACTTC. This translates into CASSFFRGLYEQYF.

This clone was detected only once. The gene calls are TRBV28 and TRBJ1-1, with D possibly being TRBD1 (5 bases). The length of the CDR3 is 12 residues. CDR1 and CDR2 from the germline V gene are MDHEN and SYDVKM. V shed 10 bases and J shed 5 bases, with 14 bases lying between them. Here the CDR3 reads CATCGAGTEAFF. The DNA for the CDR3 is TGTGCCACCTGCGGGGCTGGTACTGAAGCTTTCTTT.

The chain links TRBV4-3 to TRBJ2-1, with a weak D call TRBD1 (5 bases). Germline loops: CDR1 LGHNA, CDR2 YSLEER. CDR3 size: 14 residues. The V and J ends lost 4 bases and 14 bases respectively, with 21 bases between them. CDR3 protein: CASSPRQGVRSKFF. The CDR3 DNA follows: TGCGCCAGCAGCCCCCGGCAGGGTGTGAGGTCGAAGTTCTTC.

The chain recombines TRBV2 with TRBJ1-1; the match to TRBD1 covers 9 bases. The CDR3 length is 15 residues. Germline assignment: CDR1 SNHLY and CDR2 FYNNEI. Trimming at V came to 7 bases and at J to 5 bases, leaving 11 bases not matched to a gene. The CDR3: CASNLENRGRTEAFF. The CDR3 DNA reads as TGTGCCAGCAACCTGGAAAACAGGGGGCGGACTGAAGCTTTCTTT.

V and J are TRBV5-1 and TRBJ2-3, with 14 nucleotides matching TRBD2. This CDR3 comprises 17 residues. With 3 bases clipped from V and 2 bases from J, the junction kept 5 bases outside the gene matches. Germline-derived CDR1 and CDR2 are SGHRS and YFSETQ. The CDR3 spells CASSSLGLAGDTDTQYF. Here the CDR3 DNA reads TGCGCCAGCAGCTCCCTGGGACTAGCGGGGGACACAGATACGCAGTATTTT.

This clone occurred once. The chain employs TRBV11-1 and TRBJ2-1; possible D gene TRBD1, 6 bases. Trimming pared 5 bases from V and 9 bases from J, leaving 20 bases between. Germline loops: CDR1 SGHAT, CDR2 FQDESV (reference sequence). The CDR3 has 15 amino acids. The CDR3 loop reads CASSPRTAPTREQFF. The DNA of the CDR3 is TGTGCCAGCAGCCCTCGGACAGCGCCAACGCGTGAGCAGTTCTTC.

The rearrangement joins TRBV28 to TRBJ2-7; D is undetermined. V shed 1 base and J shed 4 bases, with 8 bases lying between them. Germline assignment: CDR1 MDHEN and CDR2 SYDVKM. This CDR3 comprises 13 residues. CDR3 loop: CASSLLPRYEQYF. DNA of the CDR3: TGTGCCAGCAGTTTATTACCCAGGTACGAGCAGTACTTC.